The following is a T cell receptor (beta chain) sequence with its context. What it recognizes is unknown. The CDR3 consists of 13 residues. Trimming removed 4 bases from V and 0 bases from J, with 6 bases in between. Looked up from germline, CDR1 is ENHRY and CDR2 is SYGVKD. Every bit of the isolated RNA underwent reverse transcription, so sequencing read expressed TCRB transcripts. TCRdb's copy holds only in-frame clones and misses some; the assay was immunoSEQ multiplex PCR. The repertoire has about 360,000 clones, over 10% of them found once; the top ten carry roughly 0.015%. The sample is drawn from a study of beta chain features in type 1 diabetes. Study outcomes and limitations: VDJ junctions in type 1 diabetes patients carried more deletions and fewer insertions.

Each sorted fraction was over 95% pure. The material sequenced was naive CD4+ T cells from blood. V gene TRBV10-3 combines with J gene TRBJ2-5, with D possibly being TRBD2 (5 bases). This receptor was obtained from a man aged 18 to 29 in good health. The CDR3 loop is CAISVGDQETQYF. The CDR3 DNA reads TGTGCCATCAGTGTGGGAGACCAAGAGACCCAGTACTTC.